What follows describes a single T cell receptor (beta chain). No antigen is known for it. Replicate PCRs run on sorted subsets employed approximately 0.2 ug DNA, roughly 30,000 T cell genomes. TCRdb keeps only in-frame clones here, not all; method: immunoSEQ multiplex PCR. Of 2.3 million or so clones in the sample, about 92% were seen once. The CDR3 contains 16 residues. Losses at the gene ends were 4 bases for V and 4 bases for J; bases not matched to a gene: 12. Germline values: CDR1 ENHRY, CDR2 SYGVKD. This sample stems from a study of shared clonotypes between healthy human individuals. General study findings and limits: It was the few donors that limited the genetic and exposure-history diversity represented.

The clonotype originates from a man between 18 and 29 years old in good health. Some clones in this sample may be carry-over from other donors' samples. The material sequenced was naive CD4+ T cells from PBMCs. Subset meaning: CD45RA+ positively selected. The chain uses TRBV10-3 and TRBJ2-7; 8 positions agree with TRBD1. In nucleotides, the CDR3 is TGTGCCATCAGTGGCCCCTTGGGGGACAGGCGTTACGAGCAGTACTTC. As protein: CAISGPLGDRRYEQYF.